The rows below give T cell receptor beta chains drawn from one sample of a study of blood T cell repertoires in COVID-19. Assay used: immunoSEQ multiplex PCR; TCRdb lists only in-frame clones, some missing. The sample lists some 15,000 clones, approximately 90% occurring once. The sequenced sample was peripheral blood. All receptors come from a human donor in a cohort sampled during active COVID-19. Each CDR3 is given with its conserved first and last residue.

CDR3 protein	V gene	J gene	CDR3 length
CASSLGSSGDREQYF	TRBV18	TRBJ2-7	15
CASSVTSGDNEQFF	TRBV9	TRBJ2-1	14
CASSKLINSPLHF	TRBV6-2/TRBV6-3	TRBJ1-6	13
CASSGGATSNQPQHF	TRBV2	TRBJ1-5	15
CASSEGSGGQANEKLFF	TRBV2	TRBJ1-4	17
CASRRQGGSNQPQHF	TRBV6-5	TRBJ1-5	15
CASSPGQGVEQYF	TRBV6-5	TRBJ2-7	13
CASSGTGYQPQHF	TRBV12-3/TRBV12-4	TRBJ1-5	13
CASSWGLAEETQYF	TRBV11-2	TRBJ2-5	14
CASRPGQFNYGYTF	TRBV19	TRBJ1-2	14
CASRGIAGYSGETQYF	TRBV27	TRBJ2-5	16
CASSLNGRGAQETQYF	TRBV7-6	TRBJ2-5	16
CASSFRNTEAFF	TRBV12-3/TRBV12-4	TRBJ1-1	12
CASSLAQVMGTEAFF	TRBV5-1	TRBJ1-1	15
CATTRDTNNYGYTF	TRBV28	TRBJ1-2	14
CASSFSSTSYNEQFF	TRBV7-3	TRBJ2-1	15
CASSQGQDRAEQYF	TRBV4-3	TRBJ2-7	14
CATNPKRGGTDTQYF	TRBV15	TRBJ2-3	15
CASSPVGGKSSYNEQFF	TRBV5-1	TRBJ2-1	17
CASSPRGGGVGTEAFF	TRBV6-2/TRBV6-3	TRBJ1-1	16
CASSTTGTGELFF	TRBV7-9	TRBJ2-2	13
CASALTGGHGYTF	TRBV12-5	TRBJ1-2	13
CARGQGGSGETQYF	TRBV2	TRBJ2-5	14
CTSNSGGTNEAFF	TRBV29-1	TRBJ1-1	13
CASSLGQQETQYF	TRBV12-3/TRBV12-4	TRBJ2-5	13
CASSLDTGGYEQYF	TRBV5-4	TRBJ2-7	14
CASSPRTSGGTDTQYF	TRBV19	TRBJ2-3	16
CASSLEAVRGTEAFF	TRBV5-5	TRBJ1-1	15
CAAGTGEKLFF	TRBV10-3	TRBJ1-4	11
CASSYSGGKGDTQYF	TRBV11-2	TRBJ2-3	15
CASSPGFGSTGELFF	TRBV6-5	TRBJ2-2	15
CASSAGTSGGAYEQFF	TRBV9	TRBJ2-1	16
CASSASGQPNTEAFF	TRBV25-1	TRBJ1-1	15
CASSSDPQGGNTEAFF	TRBV5-5	TRBJ1-1	16
CAWTLGKGAGTEAFF	TRBV30	TRBJ1-1	15
CASSFRVHSNEQFF	TRBV5-6	TRBJ2-1	14
CASSQGARYTGELFF	TRBV4-3	TRBJ2-2	15
CASSPLGGSTYGYTF	TRBV9	TRBJ1-2	15
CATSDLNRDRGGDRNQPQHF	TRBV24-1	TRBJ1-5	20
CASRQSGGNYNEQFF	TRBV28	TRBJ2-1	15
CASRQIIRGMFYGYTF	TRBV19	TRBJ1-2	16